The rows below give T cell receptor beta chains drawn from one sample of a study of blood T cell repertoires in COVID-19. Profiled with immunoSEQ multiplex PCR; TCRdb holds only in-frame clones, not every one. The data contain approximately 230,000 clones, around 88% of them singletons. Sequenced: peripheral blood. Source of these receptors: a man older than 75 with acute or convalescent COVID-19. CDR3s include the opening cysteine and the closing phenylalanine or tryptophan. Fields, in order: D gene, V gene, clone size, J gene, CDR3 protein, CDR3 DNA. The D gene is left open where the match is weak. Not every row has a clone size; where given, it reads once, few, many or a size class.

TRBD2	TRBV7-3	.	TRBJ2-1	CASSPGGNEQFF	TGTGCCAGCAGTCCGGGGGGAAATGAGCAGTTCTTC
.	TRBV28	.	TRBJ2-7	CASRPTGFSNEQYF	TGTGCCAGCAGACCTACAGGGTTTTCCAACGAGCAGTACTTC
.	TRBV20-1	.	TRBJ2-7	CSASTGDLLGEQYF	TGCAGTGCTAGTACGGGGGATCTCCTCGGGGAGCAGTACTTC
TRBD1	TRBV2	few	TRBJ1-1	CASSETTPRGRGEAFF	TGTGCCAGCAGTGAAACTACCCCTAGGGGGCGAGGAGAAGCTTTCTTT
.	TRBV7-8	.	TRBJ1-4	CASSSDRSTNEKLFF	TGTGCCAGCAGCTCGGACAGATCGACTAATGAAAAACTGTTTTTT
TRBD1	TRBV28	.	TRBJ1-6	CAGRQGVGSPLHF	TGTGCCGGCCGACAGGGGGTTGGTTCACCCCTCCACTTT
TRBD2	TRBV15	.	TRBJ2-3	CATSRGDGLAGGKDTQYF	TGTGCCACCAGCAGGGGAGATGGACTAGCGGGAGGTAAAGATACGCAGTATTTT
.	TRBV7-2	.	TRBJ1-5	CASSWQGSNQPQHF	TGTGCCAGCAGCTGGCAGGGTAGCAATCAGCCCCAGCATTTT
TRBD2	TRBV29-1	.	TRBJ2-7	CSVDGRDSYEQYF	TGCAGCGTTGATGGGAGGGACTCCTACGAGCAGTACTTC
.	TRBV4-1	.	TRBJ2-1	CASSQAVNNEQFF	TGCGCCAGCAGCCAAGCAGTTAACAATGAGCAGTTCTTC
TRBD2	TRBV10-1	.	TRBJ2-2	CASQAGGGTGELFF	TGCGCCAGCCAAGCGGGAGGGGGTACCGGGGAGCTGTTTTTT
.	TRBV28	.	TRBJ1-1	CASSLPMRQLNTEAFF	TGTGCCAGCAGCCTACCCATGAGACAGTTGAACACTGAAGCTTTCTTT
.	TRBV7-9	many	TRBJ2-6	CASMSSGANVLTF	TGTGCCAGCATGTCGTCCGGGGCCAACGTCCTGACTTTC
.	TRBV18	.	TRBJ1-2	CASSPEIGTVPLGGYTF	TGTGCCAGCTCACCGGAGATAGGGACTGTCCCACTGGGAGGCTACACCTTC
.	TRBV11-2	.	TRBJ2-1	CASSEAAGSYNEQFF	TGTGCCAGCAGCGAGGCGGCGGGATCCTACAATGAGCAGTTCTTC
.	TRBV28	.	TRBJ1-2	CASSLRVSRGNDGYTF	TGTGCCAGCAGTTTAAGAGTATCTCGGGGGAATGATGGCTACACCTTC
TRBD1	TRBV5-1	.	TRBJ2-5	CASRLDRLETQYF	TGCGCCAGCAGATTGGACAGGTTGGAGACCCAGTACTTC
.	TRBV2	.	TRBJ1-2	CASSESEPAGGYTF	TGTGCCAGCAGTGAATCCGAGCCGGCAGGTGGCTACACCTTC
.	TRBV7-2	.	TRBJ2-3	CASSGDFLTDTQYF	TGTGCCAGCAGCGGGGACTTCCTCACAGATACGCAGTATTTT
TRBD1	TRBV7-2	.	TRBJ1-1	CASSLLGQGVTEAFF	TGTGCCAGCAGCTTACTCGGACAGGGGGTCACTGAAGCTTTCTTT
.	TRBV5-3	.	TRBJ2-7	CARSLEGVLEQYF	TGTGCCAGAAGCTTGGAAGGGGTACTCGAGCAGTACTTC
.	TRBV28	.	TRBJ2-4	CASSLGGTSAKNIQYF	TGTGCCAGCAGTTTAGGAGGGACCTCTGCCAAAAACATTCAGTACTTC
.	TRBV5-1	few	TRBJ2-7	CASSFWAGGPYEQYF	TGCGCCAGCAGCTTCTGGGCAGGGGGGCCCTACGAGCAGTACTTC
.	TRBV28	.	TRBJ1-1	CASRSQGSTEAFF	TGTGCCAGCAGGAGTCAGGGTAGCACTGAAGCTTTCTTT
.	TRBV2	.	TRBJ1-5	CASSERVVWNQPQHF	TGTGCCAGCAGTGAGAGGGTAGTATGGAATCAGCCCCAGCATTTT
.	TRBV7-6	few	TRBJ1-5	CASSLGASGRNSNQPQHF	TGTGCCAGCAGCTTAGGAGCAAGTGGGAGAAATAGCAATCAGCCCCAGCATTTT
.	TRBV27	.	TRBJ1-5	CASSLSTSGSGNQPQHF	TGTGCCAGCAGTTTATCGACCTCGGGGTCGGGCAATCAGCCCCAGCATTTT
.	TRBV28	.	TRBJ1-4	CASSLQAANNEKLFF	TGTGCCAGCAGTTTACAAGCGGCAAATAATGAAAAACTGTTTTTT
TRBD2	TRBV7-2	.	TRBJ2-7	CASSFSFGGGLEQYF	TGTGCCAGCAGCTTCTCCTTCGGGGGGGGGCTGGAGCAGTACTTC
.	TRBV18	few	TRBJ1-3	CASSPTSGDPGNTIYF	TGTGCCAGCTCACCCACGTCAGGGGACCCTGGAAACACCATATATTTT
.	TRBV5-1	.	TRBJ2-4	CASSFQTGSKNIQYF	TGCGCCAGCAGCTTCCAGACAGGTTCCAAAAACATTCAGTACTTC
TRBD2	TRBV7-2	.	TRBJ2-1	CASSLVSLAGYNEQFF	TGTGCCAGCAGCTTAGTTTCCCTAGCGGGGTACAATGAGCAGTTCTTC
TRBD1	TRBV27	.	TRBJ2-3	CASSPQGALGTDTQYF	TGTGCCAGCAGTCCGCAGGGGGCGCTGGGCACAGATACGCAGTATTTT
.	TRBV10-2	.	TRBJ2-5	CASSDSGGPSGETQYF	TGCGCCAGCAGTGATTCAGGGGGGCCCTCGGGCGAGACCCAGTACTTC
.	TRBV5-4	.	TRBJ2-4	CASSLGQNSLAKNIQYF	TGTGCCAGCAGCTTGGGACAGAACTCATTAGCCAAAAACATTCAGTACTTC
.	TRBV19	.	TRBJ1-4	CASSRREANPPTNEKLFF	TGTGCCAGTAGCCGCCGAGAAGCCAACCCTCCAACTAATGAAAAACTGTTTTTT
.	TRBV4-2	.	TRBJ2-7	CASSNTGGGSTLGEQYF	TGTGCCAGCAGCAACACGGGGGGCGGGAGCACTCTAGGCGAGCAGTACTTC
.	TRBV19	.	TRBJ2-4	CASSTGQLAKNIQYF	TGTGCCAGTAGTACTGGACAGCTAGCCAAAAACATTCAGTACTTC
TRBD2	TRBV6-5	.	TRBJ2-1	CASSRLAGVPGEQFF	TGTGCCAGCAGCCGTCTAGCGGGAGTTCCCGGTGAGCAGTTCTTC
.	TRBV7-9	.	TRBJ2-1	CASSTTSSAYNEQFF	TGTGCCAGCAGCACAACTAGTTCGGCCTACAATGAGCAGTTCTTC
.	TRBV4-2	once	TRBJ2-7	CASSQDLLVNEQYF	TGTGCCAGCAGCCAAGATCTACTAGTCAACGAGCAGTACTTC
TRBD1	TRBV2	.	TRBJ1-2	CASSRTGTFNYGYTF	TGTGCCAGCAGCAGGACAGGGACCTTTAACTATGGCTACACCTTC
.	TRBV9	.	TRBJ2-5	CASSVTGTGETQYF	TGTGCCAGCAGCGTAACCGGGACTGGAGAGACCCAGTACTTC
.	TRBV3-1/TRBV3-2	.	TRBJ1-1	CASSQVRAGGAEAFF	TGTGCCAGCAGCCAAGTACGAGCGGGAGGAGCTGAAGCTTTCTTT
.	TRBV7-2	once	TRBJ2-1	CASSPRYEQFF	TGTGCCAGCAGCCCTAGGTATGAGCAGTTCTTC